A single sample gave rise to the 20 T cell receptor beta chains below, sequenced in a study of glioma-infiltrating T cells. TCR alpha and beta CDR3 regions were amplified from RNA using iRepertoire nested multiplex PCR. TCRdb re-analysed the multiplex PCR reads in MiXCR, keeping a single row per CDR3 protein. The sample lists under 200,000 distinct CDR3 sequences; around 40% were seen once. The sample taken for sequencing was glioma tissue, nonneoplastic brain tissue, or PBMCs (not recorded which). These receptor sequences come from a human donor with low-grade glioma or glioblastoma, undergoing nonglioma brain surgery, or in good health (not recorded which).

With respect to this clonotype: This may be a read error, as it is one base from a much larger clone. V gene TRBV20-1 combines with J gene TRBJ2-3; 7 bases fit TRBD2. CDR1 and CDR2 (germline): DFQATT, SNEGSKA (reference sequence). This CDR3 is 15 amino acids long. CDR3 loop: CSSRSLAGRTDTQYF. Written as DNA, the CDR3 is TGCAGTTCTAGATCGTTAGCGGGCCGCACAGATACGCAGTATTTT.

The chain is built from TRBV10-3 and TRBJ2-5; D may be TRBD1 (5 bases). Germline V gives CDR1 ENHRY, CDR2 SYGVKD. The CDR3 runs 14 residues. With 10 bases removed from V and 2 bases from J, the gap between germline ends came to 17 bases. CDR3 in amino acids: CATKGLSSQETQYF. As DNA, the CDR3 is TGTGCCACCAAGGGGTTAAGTTCTCAAGAGACCCAGTACTTC.

This clonotype was counted ten times or more. The V and J genes are TRBV28 and TRBJ1-2, with D maybe TRBD1 (6 bases). The germline V gene encodes CDR1 MDHEN and CDR2 SYDVKM. CDR3 size: 14 residues. Trimming left V 5 bases short and J 4 bases short, with 14 bases between. CDR3 in amino acids: CASSVNRDTYGYTF. The CDR3 DNA reads TGTGCCAGCAGTGTAAACCGGGACACCTATGGCTACACCTTC.

This clonotype was counted at least ten times. The DNA for the CDR3 is TGTGCCAGCTCATTACAGGGGCCTGGCGAGCAGTACTTC. It encodes CASSLQGPGEQYF. The rearrangement links TRBV18 to TRBJ2-7, with TRBD1 identical over 7 bases. Looked up from germline, CDR1 is KGHSH and CDR2 is LQKENI. The J segment lost 6 bases and the V segment lost 5 bases, leaving 7 bases of the junction unmatched. This CDR3 spans 13 amino acids.

As regards this clonotype: One end of the junction varies from germline; a read error may be responsible. The chain has TRBV29-1 and TRBJ2-5; D ambiguous. The germline V gene encodes CDR1 SQVTM and CDR2 ANQGSEA. The CDR3 loop spans 14 amino acids. This CDR3 is CIVDKGSNFETQYF. The CDR3 DNA reads as TGCATCGTTGACAAAGGGTCAAATTTCGAGACCCAGTACTTC.

CDR3 sequence reads: CASSLIGRGPETKYF. The CDR3 nucleotides read TGTGCCAGCAGTTTGATCGGGAGGGGGCCAGAGACCAAGTACTTC. The chain is built from TRBV28 and TRBJ2-7; perhaps TRBD2 as D (8 bases). There are 15 residues in the CDR3. Germline V lookup: CDR1 MDHEN, CDR2 SYDVKM. Trimming left V 3 bases short and J 11 bases short, with 23 bases between.

About this clonotype: Compared with germline, one end of the junction differs, possibly owing to a read error. The chain links TRBV7-9 to TRBJ2-1, with D unclear. Germline V gives CDR1 SEHNR, CDR2 FQNEAQ (reference sequence). The CDR3 contains 15 residues. CDR3 in amino acids: CSSSTLYAFDNEQFF. The CDR3 DNA is TGTTCCAGCAGCACCTTATACGCCTTCGACAATGAGCAGTTCTTC. Looking up the rest from reference TRBV7-9 and TRBJ2-1 gives the full variable domain: DTGVSQNPRHKITKRGQNVTFRCDPISEHNRLYWYRQTLGQGPEFLTYFQNEAQLEKSRLLSDRFSAERPKGSFSTLEIQRTEQGDSAMYLCSSSTLYAFDNEQFFGPGTRLTVL.

Of note for this clonotype: Mismatch with germline at one junction end may stem from a read error. The CDR3 nucleotides are TGTGCCAGCATCTTAAGACTAGCGGGAGAGGGCGAGCAGTACTTC. Translated, it gives CASILRLAGEGEQYF. The chain recombines TRBV11-2 with TRBJ2-7, with 12 nucleotides matching TRBD2. This CDR3 has 15 amino acids. The V gene's germline CDR1 is SGHAT and CDR2 FQNNGV.

Remarks on this clonotype: This may arise from a read error, as a much more abundant clone is one base away. The chain has TRBV7-2 and TRBJ1-5; 7 bases fit TRBD1. Germline CDR1 reads SGHTA; CDR2 reads FQGNSA. The CDR3 spans 16 residues. CDR3 nucleotides: TGTGCCAGCAGCTTATACTCGGGACAGCTCAATCAGCCCCGGCATTTT. Translated, it gives CASSLYSGQLNQPRHF.

This clonotype was detected only once. Being one base from a much bigger clone, this may be a read error. V gene TRBV2 combines with J gene TRBJ1-5; no definite D call. Trimming pared 10 bases from V and 9 bases from J, leaving 19 bases between. Per germline, CDR1 SNHLY and CDR2 FYNNEI. The CDR3 sequence is 13 residues long. The CDR3 bases are TGTGCCATCACTGATGGGCGGATAAGGCCCCAGCATTTT. Translating gives CAITDGRIRPQHF.

Remarks on this clonotype: Being one base from a much bigger clone, this may be a read error. The rearrangement joins TRBV2 to TRBJ2-7, with 9 bases fitting TRBD1. The germline CDR1 and CDR2 sequences are SNHLY and FYNNEI. The CDR3 has 15 residues. The CDR3 reads CVSSTPRTGEDEQYF. CDR3 DNA: TGTGTCAGCAGCACACCACGGACAGGGGAGGACGAGCAGTACTTC.

The rearrangement uses TRBV28 and TRBJ1-1, with D tentatively TRBD1 (5 bases). Germline V gene sequence: CDR1 MDHEN, CDR2 SYDVKM. The CDR3 has 15 amino acids. V was shortened by 8 bases and J by 1 base, with 17 bases between the two germline ends. CDR3 sequence: CASGGGHLTNTEAFF. For the CDR3, the DNA is TGTGCCAGCGGGGGAGGACATTTGACGAACACTGAAGCTTTCTTT.

The chain uses TRBV7-2 and TRBJ2-1, with TRBD1 matching 12 bases. CDR1 and CDR2 from the germline V gene are SGHTA and FQGNSA. Germline trimming cut 5 bases from V and 6 bases from J; bases unmatched to any gene: 5. The CDR3 covers 15 residues. The CDR3 DNA reads TGTGCCAGCAGCGGCCGGGGACAGGGGGCCAATGAGCAGTTCTTC. Encoded protein: CASSGRGQGANEQFF.

This clonotype was seen repeatedly, ten times or more. The chain recombines TRBV20-1 with TRBJ2-1, with 10 positions matching TRBD2. V shed 6 bases and J 7 bases; nucleotides not matched to a gene: 12. The CDR3 spans 15 residues. Germline CDR1 reads DFQATT; CDR2 reads SNEGSKA (reference sequence). CDR3 nucleotide sequence: TGCAGTGCCCAATTACCCCTAGCGGGAGCTAATGAGCAGTTCTTC. Translating gives CSAQLPLAGANEQFF.

Many counts were recorded for this clonotype. This chain uses TRBV15 with TRBJ2-3; D is unresolved. The germline CDR1 and CDR2 sequences are LNHNV and YYDKDF (reference sequence). There are 15 residues in the CDR3. The V end was cut by 0 bases, the J end by 6 bases, with 13 bases between. CDR3 region: CATSRDVSIGDTQYF. The CDR3 DNA is TGTGCCACCAGCAGAGATGTCTCCATTGGGGATACGCAGTATTTT.

This clonotype was picked up a small number of times. The chain combines TRBV19 with TRBJ2-7; D not resolved. The V gene's germline CDR1 is LNHDA and CDR2 SQIVND (reference sequence). CDR3 length equals 15 residues. The V end lost 1 base, the J end lost 1 base, and 11 bases lay between the germline ends. CDR3 residues: CASSIGSRKSYEQYF. In nucleotides, the CDR3 is TGTGCCAGTAGTATAGGATCCAGGAAGTCCTACGAGCAGTACTTC. The entire variable domain, with the rest obtained from reference TRBV19 and TRBJ2-7, is as follows: DGGITQSPKYLFRKEGQNVTLSCEQNLNHDAMYWYRQDPGQGLRLIYYSQIVNDFQKGDIAEGYSVSREKKESFPLTVTSAQKNPTAFYLCASSIGSRKSYEQYFGPGTRLTVT.

V and J are TRBV4-1 and TRBJ2-7; D is uncertain. Germline loops: CDR1 MGHRA, CDR2 YSYEKL. The CDR3 length is 14 residues. Trimming took off 1 base at V and 0 bases at J, with 7 bases between the two ends. The CDR3 sequence: CASSQAVGSYEQYF. In DNA form, the CDR3 reads TGCGCCAGCAGCCAAGCGGTCGGCTCCTACGAGCAGTACTTC.

Details on this clonotype: This sequence may be a read error, since a much larger clone differs from it by one base. This chain joins TRBV27 and TRBJ2-7; D may correspond to TRBD1 or TRBD2 (5 bases each). Trimming pared 4 bases from V and 2 bases from J, leaving 18 bases between. The CDR3 has 16 amino acids. Germline values: CDR1 MNHEY, CDR2 SMNVEV (reference sequence). This chain's CDR3 is CASSSGTAWRPYEQYF. CDR3 nucleotides: TGTGCCAGCAGTTCCGGGACGGCATGGAGACCCTACGAGCAGTACTTC.

About this clonotype: A much bigger clone sits one base away, suggesting this may be a read error. The J gene is TRBJ2-7, the V gene TRBV20-1, with 9 bases lining up with TRBD2. The CDR3 loop spans 15 amino acids. Trimming at V came to 2 bases and at J to 2 bases, leaving 7 bases not matched to a gene. CDR1 DFQATT and CDR2 SNEGSKA come from the germline V gene (reference sequence). CDR3 in DNA: TGCAGTGCTAGACCATTGACTAGCGGAGCCTACGAGCAGTACTTC. It translates to CSARPLTSGAYEQYF.

Comment on this clonotype: This may be a read error: a much more frequent sequence differs by one nucleotide. V gene TRBV12-3 or TRBV12-4 combines with J gene TRBJ1-1; no clear D. The CDR3 runs 12 residues. The V gene lost 11 bases and the J gene lost 1 base, with 11 bases spanning the gap. CDR3: CAGTTTNTEAFF. CDR3 sequence (DNA): TGTGCCGGCACCACAACGAACACTGAAGCTTTCTTT.